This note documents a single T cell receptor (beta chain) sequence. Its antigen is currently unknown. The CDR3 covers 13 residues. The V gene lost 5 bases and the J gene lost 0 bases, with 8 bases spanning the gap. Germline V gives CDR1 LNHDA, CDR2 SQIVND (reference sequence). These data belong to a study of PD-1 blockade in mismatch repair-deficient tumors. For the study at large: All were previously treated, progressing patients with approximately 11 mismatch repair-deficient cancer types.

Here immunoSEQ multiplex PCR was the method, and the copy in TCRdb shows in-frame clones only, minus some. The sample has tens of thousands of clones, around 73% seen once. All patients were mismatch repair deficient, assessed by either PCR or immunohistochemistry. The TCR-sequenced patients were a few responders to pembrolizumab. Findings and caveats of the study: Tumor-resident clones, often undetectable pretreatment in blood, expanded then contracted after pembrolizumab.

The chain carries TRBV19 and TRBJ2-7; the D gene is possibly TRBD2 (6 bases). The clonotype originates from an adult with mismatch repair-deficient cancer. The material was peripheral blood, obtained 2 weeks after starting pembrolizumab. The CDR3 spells CASSYGSSYEQYF. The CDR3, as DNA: TGTGCCAGTAGTTACGGGAGCTCCTACGAGCAGTACTTC.